This entry concerns a single T cell receptor beta chain. The target of this receptor is not known. No quality values exist for individual bases; no much larger clone is one base distant. This sample is part of a study of T cell changes during pregnancy in multiple sclerosis (dated by TCRdb to between 2018 and 2020). Study-wide context: In women with multiple sclerosis, the researchers looked at how the T cell repertoire shifted as pregnancy progressed.

Taken from cysteine to phenylalanine, the CDR3 has 14 residues. Just CDR3 DNA is preserved here, 42 bases in frame from base 1. Via the germline V gene (reference sequence), CDR1 is LNHNV and CDR2 YYDKDF. V and J lose 6 bases and 5 bases, and a span of 15 bases separates them. Library preparation employed the immunoSEQ multiplex PCR assay. TCRdb stores this immuneACCESS table with in-frame sequences only. Part of the clones is absent; in the studies checked, under half of the shortfall reflects unresolved V genes, and no reason is known for the rest. In all, the sample holds tens of thousands of clones, and roughly 85% of those were seen once. The ten top clones hold less than 1.5% of the sample.

The receptor chain draws on TRBV15 and TRBJ2-3; perhaps TRBD2 is the D gene, with 5 bases matching. The TCR originated in a female donor with multiple sclerosis, enrolled in a pregnancy study. The specimen comprised CD4+ T cells from peripheral blood mononuclear cells, sampled before pregnancy. The sequenced DNA: TGTGCCACCAGGACCCCCGGGGATGGAGATACGCAGTATTTT. The translation is CATRTPGDGDTQYF.